What follows describes a single T cell receptor (beta chain). This clone appeared once. The antigen it recognizes is unknown. Base qualities were left out, and no much larger clone turns up one base away. The entry originates in a study of cytomegalovirus exposure and HLA in healthy donors listed by TCRdb under 2017. Background for the entire study: An earlier analysis of some 600 of the donors reported 276 Gb of sequence data and 117 million unique TCR beta sequences obtained from around 180 million T cells. An early release that covered about 600 HLA-typed donors contained approximately 290 gigabases of sequencing data and around 85 million unique TCR sequences. The genetic ancestry cluster associated with self-reported Caucasian donors included about 84% of the 398 genotyped donors. The study aimed to test whether signatures of past pathogen exposure could be identified by cataloging public T cell receptors. Using immunosequencing, the study profiled T cell repertoires from approximately 700 subjects and related those repertoires to cytomegalovirus serostatus. Along with the approximately 700-subject first cohort, a separate validation cohort of over a hundred different subjects was used. To predict cytomegalovirus infection status, the study brought together high-throughput TCR immunosequencing, statistical association of individual TCRs with disease status, and machine learning. A later analysis re-examined previously published TCR beta repertoires from just over 650 donors and added high-resolution HLA genotyping to investigate patterns of TCR occurrence. Rather than drawing on any new phenotypic data, the later analysis identified candidate immune exposures from TCR beta sequences and the way those sequences occurred across donors. In an earlier analysis of about 590 of the donors, high-throughput TCR beta sequencing was used to judge whether each TCR beta V gene segment behaved as functional or pseudogenic. Donor age, sex, ethnicity and CMV serostatus were compiled together with the repertoire data. In a later genetic analysis, genome-wide SNP genotypes for about 65% of the roughly 670 donors were used, and that subset was treated as a discovery cohort. Every repertoire in the discovery cohort had been generated on one and the same sequencing platform. Class I and class II HLA loci were covered by the typing at four-digit resolution. The number of typed donors differed by locus: roughly 620-630 for A, B, C, DRB1 and DQB1; approximately 530 for DQA1; around 610 for DPA1; and about 470 for DPB1. Because of strong linkage in the cohort, roughly five DR-DQ haplotypes were treated as single units for association and clustering. Among approximately 370 genotyped donors of the cohort, an average of around 250,000 unique TCR beta nucleotide sequences was sequenced per donor, of which approximately 19% were non-productive.

Receptor libraries were prepared by the immunoSEQ multiplex PCR assay. A mixture of 60 forward primers for TCR Vbeta segments and 13 reverse primers for TCR Jbeta segments was used in the multiplex PCR. Amplification of the CDR3 region of rearranged TCR beta genes was performed with a multiplex PCR assay on genomic DNA. On the Illumina HiSeq System, the amplified TCR beta libraries were sequenced as 87-base-pair reads. Per the source publication's procedure: Across the roughly 600 repertoires, a later analysis counted 78 million or so unique TCR beta chains, some 11 million of which were shared by at least two donors. A nearest-neighbor algorithm error-corrected the raw reads and collapsed the reads into unique sequences, merging closely related sequences to remove PCR and sequencing errors. CDR3 sequences were aligned to IMGT reference sequences to assign V, D and J gene segments. For a sequence to be retained, a match of at least six nucleotides was required to both a V gene segment and a J gene segment. Rearrangements were called productive when the CDR3 lacked stop codons and stayed in frame with V and J; all others were non-productive. CDR3 was defined by IMGT convention, running from the second conserved V-encoded cysteine to the conserved J-encoded phenylalanine. In an earlier analysis of 550 to 650 of the donors, sequences lacking an unambiguous match to a single V gene segment were excluded. An earlier analysis of approximately 590 of the donors called V segments functional above 56.7% productive rearrangements and segregating when the between-donor standard deviation exceeded 5%. To diagnose cytomegalovirus status from the catalog of TCR beta chain sequences, a statistical classification framework was built. V and J gene assignment, in a later analysis, came from comparing TCR nucleotide sequences with IMGT/GENE-DB human TR gene sequences. The TCRdist pipeline was used in a later analysis to assign CDR3 sequences and most-parsimonious VDJ recombination scenarios. A later analysis defined each TCR beta chain by its CDR3 amino acid sequence plus V-gene family, and excluded reads lacking a unique V-gene family. A later analysis removed 592 highly shared, low-generation-probability nucleotide sequences to deal with suspected cross-contamination and a sequencing artifact. In a later analysis, a clonal expansion index for each public chain was calculated from normalized within-repertoire ranks of inferred template counts. In a later analysis, generation probabilities were computed with a VDJ recombination model fitted to out-of-frame rearrangements, and the resulting probabilities were checked against IGoR. In a later analysis, hypergeometric tests were used to score TCR-TCR, TCR-HLA and TCR-CMV co-occurrence, with a repertoire-size bias correction applied to TCR pairs. A later analysis estimated false discovery rates by permuting HLA or CMV assignments 20 times. In a later analysis, co-occurring TCRs were grouped with DBSCAN, and TCRdist sequence similarity was added when clustering was performed within HLA-allele-positive subsets. For co-occurrence clustering, repertoires with fewer than 30,000 or more than 120,000 public chains were excluded, along with 4 to 6 repertoires with anomalous nucleotide sharing. This immuneACCESS table, as held by TCRdb, lists in-frame sequences with V and J called but not all clones. Of the missing ones, under half trace to an unresolved V gene in checked studies; the others have no known cause. D and trimming were read from the DNA, whereas the V and J calls and clone size are those reported in that table. This sample gives approximately 200,000 clones in total; approximately 80% of them show up just once. 1.2% to 1.5% of the sample rests with the top ten.

The cohort consisted of 670 or so healthy bone marrow donors. Cohort members were all nominally healthy when sampled, although unrecorded immune exposures were likely present. The donor tested CMV seronegative and was one of the 352 seronegative cohort members. Each donor provided a peripheral blood sample, and peripheral blood mononuclear cells were used for TCR beta sequencing. The Qiagen DNeasy Blood Extraction Kit was used to extract genomic DNA from the blood cell samples. Overall study results and their limits: Correlated functional status among segregating V segments might reflect linkage disequilibrium, but an unknown experimental factor could not be ruled out. The study listed 150 to 200 TCR beta chains as associated with cytomegalovirus. Most TCR sequences were observed very rarely across donors, whereas some public TCRs were present in many individuals. An association between a missense DCLRE1C variant and V-gene and J-gene trimming of TCR beta chains was found in a later genetic analysis and replicated in an independent cohort. An earlier analysis of approximately 540 of the donors showed that most TCR beta V segments appeared in productive rearrangements either about 87% or about 30% of the time, which broadly matched IMGT annotations. In a later analysis, some 17,000 TCR beta sequences were associated with specific HLA alleles at a false discovery rate of 0.05. The cohort was sequenced for TCR beta chains only, and without alpha or paired-chain data the features that could be detected were limited. A later genetic analysis reported fewer N-insertions in productive TCRs among donors in an Asian-associated ancestry cluster than the roughly 670-donor mean. It was suggested by the authors that the approach could potentially be generalized to other disease states and immunological phenotypes. For the cohort, immune exposure information was limited to CMV serostatus. Because HLA typing was missing for some donors at each locus, association tests included only the typed subset. Presence/absence analyses assumed roughly uniform sequencing depth across donors, an assumption that may not hold. A further reported finding was that TCR beta sequences accurately predicted the HLA-A and HLA-B alleles for most subjects in the first cohort. Several of the top co-occurrence clusters appeared to be linked to parvovirus B19, influenza, CMV and Epstein-Barr virus, according to a later analysis. Assigning TCR associations to individual alleles was difficult when HLA alleles, especially DR and DQ, strongly co-occurred. Most CMV-associated TCR beta chains appeared to be HLA-restricted in a later analysis, and the HLA associations seemed to be driven largely by CMV exposure. Compared with equally common non-associated chains, HLA-associated TCR beta chains in a later analysis were more clonally expanded and had lower generation probabilities. In both the original and validation cohorts, the classifier was reported to diagnose cytomegalovirus status with high specificity and sensitivity. A cluster of highly shared sequence variants was judged likely to be a technical artifact of the sequencing pipeline. Seventeen rarely observed V segments, including chromosome 9 orphons, were excluded from the earlier analysis of 550 to 700 of the donors because counts were too low. A few of the identified cytomegalovirus-associated TCR beta chains were confirmed in vitro to be specific for cytomegalovirus antigens. In a later analysis, TCR association rates were found to vary across HLA loci, with the most associated TCRs seen for DRB1 alleles and the fewest for HLA-C alleles.

The receptor's source is a girl aged 10-17 years in good health and CMV-seronegative. The source material was PBMCs.

The sequence in DNA is TGTGCCAGAAGCTTCCCCCCGGGACAGGACAACACAGATACGCAGTATTTT. Its product reads: CARSFPPGQDNTDTQYF. In this chain, TRBV5-3 is recombined with TRBJ2-3, with 8 central nucleotides matching TRBD1. TRBV5-3 is assigned to the ORF class and has an uncertain function. V trim: 2 bases; J trim: 2 bases; unmatched bases: 10. From the cysteine up to the phenylalanine, the CDR3 has a length of 17 residues. This entry keeps only the CDR3 DNA: 51 bases, framed from base 1.